This TCR beta chain was recorded in a study of Ad26.COV2.S vaccination and SARS-CoV-2 variants. Study at large: The trial was COV1001 and the donor's arm was Ad26.COV2.S. Once or twice, 56 days apart, Ad26.COV2.S was delivered intramuscularly.

The treatment is: some 20 received Ad26.COV2.S at low or high dose, single or two shots; five or six received placebo; per-sample allocation not given. Sampling occurred on day 63 after the first vaccine or placebo injection. There are 15 residues in the CDR3. Germline CDR1 reads SNHLY; CDR2 reads FYNNEI. The germline V and J ends were trimmed by 6 bases and 2 bases, with 16 bases remaining between them. Details on this clone: Its target is not known.

Overall study findings and caveats: After vaccination, substantial breadth of spike-specific CD8+ and CD4+ responses was reported. Analyses of TCR breadth and depth may have underestimated total T cell responses.

The method was immunoSEQ multiplex PCR; TCRdb's version includes in-frame clones alone and lacks a portion of them. The sample lists about 470,000 clones, around 90% seen once, with more than 3.5% in the top ten. The receptor's source is a person between 18 and 65 years old who received the Ad26.COV2.S COVID-19 vaccine or a placebo. Sequenced here: peripheral blood, sampled in a trial of Ad26.COV2.S vaccine versus placebo. V is TRBV2 and J is TRBJ2-5, with TRBD1 as a possible D gene (5 bases). The CDR3 DNA follows: TGTGCCAGCAGCTCACTTACAAGGGGACAAGAGACCCAGTACTTC. Residues: CASSSLTRGQETQYF. Full variable domain (missing parts from reference TRBV2 and TRBJ2-5): EPEVTQTPSHQVTQMGQEVILRCVPISNHLYFYWYRQILGQKVEFLVSFYNNEISEKSEIFDDQFSVERPDGSNFTLKIRSTKLEDSAMYFCASSSLTRGQETQYFGPGTRLLVL.